This TCR beta chain was obtained from a study of blood T cell repertoires in COVID-19. Measured with immunoSEQ multiplex PCR; TCRdb has only the in-frame clones, and not every one. The sample consists of 250,000 to 400,000 clones, approximately 89% of them appearing once. This clone was picked up a small number of times. Trimming shortened V by 6 bases and J by 9 bases, and 15 bases separated the two germline ends. The CDR3 covers 13 residues. Per the germline V gene, CDR1 is MNHEY and CDR2 is SVGAGI. The sample comprised peripheral blood. This receptor was obtained from a woman aged 25-40 years with COVID-19, enrolled during active disease. The genes are TRBV6-5 and TRBJ1-5, with unresolved D. CDR3 DNA sequence: TGTGCCAGCAGGCCAAGTAGAATCGCGCCCCAGCATTTT. Its translation: CASRPSRIAPQHF.